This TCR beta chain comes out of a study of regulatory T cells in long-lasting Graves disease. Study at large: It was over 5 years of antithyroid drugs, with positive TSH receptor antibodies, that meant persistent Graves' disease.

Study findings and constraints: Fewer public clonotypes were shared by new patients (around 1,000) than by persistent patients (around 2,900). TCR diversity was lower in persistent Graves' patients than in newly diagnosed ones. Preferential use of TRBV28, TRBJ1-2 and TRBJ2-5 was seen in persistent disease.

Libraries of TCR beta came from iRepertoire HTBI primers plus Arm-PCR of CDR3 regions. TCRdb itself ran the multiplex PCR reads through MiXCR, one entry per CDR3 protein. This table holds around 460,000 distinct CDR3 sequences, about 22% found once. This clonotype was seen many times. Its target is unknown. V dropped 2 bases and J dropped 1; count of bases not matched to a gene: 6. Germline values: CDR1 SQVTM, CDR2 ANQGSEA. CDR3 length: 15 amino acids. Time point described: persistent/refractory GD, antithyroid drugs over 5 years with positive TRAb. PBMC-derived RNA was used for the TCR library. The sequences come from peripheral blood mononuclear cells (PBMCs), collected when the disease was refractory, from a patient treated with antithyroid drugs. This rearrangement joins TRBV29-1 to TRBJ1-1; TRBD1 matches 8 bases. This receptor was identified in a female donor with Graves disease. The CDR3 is CSVERQGAQNTEAFF. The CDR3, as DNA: TGCAGCGTTGAACGCCAGGGGGCCCAGAACACTGAAGCTTTCTTT.